This T cell receptor beta chain emerged from a study of shared clonotypes between healthy human individuals. Study in general: A couple of women and a few men aged 18 to 49 served as donors.

General observations from the study: When naive CD4 clonotypes were compared across four donors, around 5% were shared.

In the authors' workflow: There were no quality scores in the junction-only immunoSEQ sequences, so filtering differed. Sequenced by immunoSEQ multiplex PCR; TCRdb stores in-frame clones only, minus some. For V, J and clone size, that table is used; D and trimming come from the DNA. Of about 2.4 million clones listed, approximately 90% are singletons. Comments on this clone: Its antigen is currently unknown.

All the donors were Caucasian adults who lived in Nashville, Tennessee. With 6 bases removed from V and 11 bases from J, the gap between germline ends came to 16 bases. CDR1 MNHEY and CDR2 SVGAGI come from the germline V gene. This CDR3 spans 12 amino acids. The chain links TRBV6-5 to TRBJ1-1; D is unresolved. This clonotype was obtained from a man aged 18 to 30 in good health. The sequenced material came from naive CD4+ T cells sorted from blood. Subset of the sample: CD45RA+ positively selected. Here the CDR3 reads CASSSPGGNAFF. Written as DNA, the CDR3 is TGTGCCAGCAGCTCCCCTGGAGGAAATGCTTTCTTT.